This T cell receptor beta chain was identified during a study of response to subunit inactivated influenza vaccine listed by TCRdb under 2018. As for the study more broadly: The study used deep quantitative T cell receptor repertoire profiling to track responses to a trivalent subunit inactivated influenza vaccine.

General study outcomes and caveats: The authors suggested that each seasonal influenza vaccination may recruit only a limited number of new T cells.

Libraries were made using RT-PCR. Sequencing took place on an Illumina HiSeq 2500. TCRdb reprocessing: public reads trimmed at Q25 with fastp, clones called with MiXCR, in-frame beta chains kept. Identical CDR3 proteins give one entry, which carries the most common genes and DNA. The sample table lists fewer than 650,000 distinct CDR3 sequences, 13% of them with a count of one. Approximately 14% of the sample rests with the top ten. A remark on this clonotype: Its antigen is currently not known. Base qualities are missing; no much larger clone stands one base away.

Reading the label with the study, this specimen's time point is: more than 40 days after influenza vaccine administration. The germline V gene (reference sequence) specifies LGHDT as CDR1 and YNNKEL as CDR2. V is cut back by 3 bases and J by 1 base, with 2 bases in the junction unmatched. Counted from cysteine to phenylalanine, this CDR3 has 14 amino acids. This entry keeps only the CDR3 DNA: 42 bases, framed from base 1. The source was PBMCs from blood, collected 40 to 50 days after vaccination. The sequence was obtained from a man aged 45-60 years who received an inactivated influenza vaccine. Donor details come from another sample of the same person, matched by shared clones. Here the chain combines TRBV3-1 and TRBJ1-1, with 7 junctional bases fitting TRBD1. The DNA sequence reads TGTGCCAGCAGCCAGACAGGGACGAACACTGAAGCTTTCTTT. Translated, this gives CASSQTGTNTEAFF.